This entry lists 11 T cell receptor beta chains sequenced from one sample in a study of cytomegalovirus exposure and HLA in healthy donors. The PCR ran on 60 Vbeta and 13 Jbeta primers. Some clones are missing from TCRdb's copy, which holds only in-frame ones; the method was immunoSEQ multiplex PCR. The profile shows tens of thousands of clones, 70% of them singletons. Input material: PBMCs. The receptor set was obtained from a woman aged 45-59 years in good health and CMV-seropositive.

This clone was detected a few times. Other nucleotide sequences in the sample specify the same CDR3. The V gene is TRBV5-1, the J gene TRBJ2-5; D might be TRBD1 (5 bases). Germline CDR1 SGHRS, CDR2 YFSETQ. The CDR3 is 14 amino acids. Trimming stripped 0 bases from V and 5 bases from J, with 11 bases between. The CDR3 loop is CASSLEGQGETQYF. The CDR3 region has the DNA TGCGCCAGCAGCTTGGAGGGGCAAGGCGAGACCCAGTACTTC.

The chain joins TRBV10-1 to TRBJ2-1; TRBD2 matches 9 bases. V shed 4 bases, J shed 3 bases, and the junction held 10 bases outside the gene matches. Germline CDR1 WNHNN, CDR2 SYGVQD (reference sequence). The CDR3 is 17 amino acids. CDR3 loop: CASSGAVGAGGYNEQFF. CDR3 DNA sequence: TGCGCCAGCAGTGGGGCGGTGGGAGCGGGAGGCTACAATGAGCAGTTCTTC.

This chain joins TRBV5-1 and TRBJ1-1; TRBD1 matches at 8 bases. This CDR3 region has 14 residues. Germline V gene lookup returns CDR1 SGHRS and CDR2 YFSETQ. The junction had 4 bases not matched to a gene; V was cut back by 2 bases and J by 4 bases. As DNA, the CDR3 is TGCGCCAGCAGCTTCCAGGGGGCGAGCACTGAAGCTTTCTTT. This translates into CASSFQGASTEAFF.

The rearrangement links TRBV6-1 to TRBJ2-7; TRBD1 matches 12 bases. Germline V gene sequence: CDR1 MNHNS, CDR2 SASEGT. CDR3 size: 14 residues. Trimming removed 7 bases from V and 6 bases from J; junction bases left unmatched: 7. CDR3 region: CASTPGQGAGEQYF. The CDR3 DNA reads TGTGCCAGCACCCCGGGACAGGGGGCCGGCGAGCAGTACTTC.

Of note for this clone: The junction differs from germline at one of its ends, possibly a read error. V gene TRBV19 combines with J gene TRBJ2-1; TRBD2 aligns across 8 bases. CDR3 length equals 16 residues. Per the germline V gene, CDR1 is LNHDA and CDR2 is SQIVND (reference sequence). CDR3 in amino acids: CASSIGGLVSYNKQFF. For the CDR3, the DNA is TGTGCCAGTAGTATAGGGGGACTAGTCTCCTACAATAAGCAGTTCTTC.

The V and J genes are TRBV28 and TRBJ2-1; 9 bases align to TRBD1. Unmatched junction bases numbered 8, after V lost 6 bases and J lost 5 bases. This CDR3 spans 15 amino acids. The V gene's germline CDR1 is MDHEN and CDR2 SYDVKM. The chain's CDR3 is CASRGQGVGDNEQFF. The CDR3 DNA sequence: TGTGCCAGCAGGGGACAGGGAGTGGGGGACAATGAGCAGTTCTTC.

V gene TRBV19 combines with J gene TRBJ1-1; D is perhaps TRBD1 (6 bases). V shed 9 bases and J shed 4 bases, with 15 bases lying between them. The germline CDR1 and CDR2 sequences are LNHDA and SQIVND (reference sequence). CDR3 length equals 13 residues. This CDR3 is CASRGGGGTEAFF. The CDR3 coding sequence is TGTGCCAGCAGGGGAGGGGGGGGCACTGAAGCTTTCTTT.

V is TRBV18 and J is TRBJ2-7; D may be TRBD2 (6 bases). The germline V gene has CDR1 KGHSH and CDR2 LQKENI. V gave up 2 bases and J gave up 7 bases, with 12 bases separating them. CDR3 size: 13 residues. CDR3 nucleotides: TGTGCCAGCTCACCAGGGGGACTTCAAGAGCAGTACTTC. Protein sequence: CASSPGGLQEQYF.

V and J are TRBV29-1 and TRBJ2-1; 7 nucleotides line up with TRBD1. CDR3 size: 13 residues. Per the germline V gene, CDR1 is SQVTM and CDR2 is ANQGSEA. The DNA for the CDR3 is TGCAGTACAGGGGCGCGGCTGAACAATGAGCAGTTCTTC. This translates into CSTGARLNNEQFF.

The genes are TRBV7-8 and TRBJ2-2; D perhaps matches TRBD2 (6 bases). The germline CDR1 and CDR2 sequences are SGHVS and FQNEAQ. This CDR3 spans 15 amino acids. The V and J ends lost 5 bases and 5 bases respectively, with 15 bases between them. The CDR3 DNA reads TGTGCCAGCAGCCCGGGGACTGGGACGACCGGGGAGCTGTTTTTT. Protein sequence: CASSPGTGTTGELFF.

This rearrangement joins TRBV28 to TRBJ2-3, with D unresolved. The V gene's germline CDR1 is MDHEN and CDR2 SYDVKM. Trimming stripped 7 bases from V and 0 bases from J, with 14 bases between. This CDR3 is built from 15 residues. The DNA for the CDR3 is TGTGCCAGCACTTCAGTACGGGTGAGCACAGATACGCAGTATTTT. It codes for CASTSVRVSTDTQYF.